This T cell receptor (beta chain) comes out of a study of cytomegalovirus exposure and HLA in healthy donors. Background on the study: Earlier, 100 million or so unique TCR beta sequences were recovered from about 200 million T cells by an analysis.

Findings and caveats of the study: Cytomegalovirus status was reportedly diagnosed by the classifier with high sensitivity and specificity. Whilst most TCR sequences proved rare, a subset of public TCRs occurred across many donors. Associated with cytomegalovirus, according to the listing, were 164 TCR beta chains.

The CDR3 contains 14 residues. After removal of 7 bases from V and 6 bases from J, the junction contained 6 bases not matched to a gene. Per the germline V gene, CDR1 is MNHEY and CDR2 is SMNVEV (reference sequence). In regard to this clone: The target antigen is unknown.

PCR primers comprised 60 Vbeta and 13 Jbeta primers. Method: immunoSEQ multiplex PCR; TCRdb's copy keeps in-frame clones and lacks some. The table shows about 150,000 clones, with about 83% occurring only once. Sequencing was done on a sample of PBMCs. The chain has TRBV27 and TRBJ2-1, with 10 bases matching TRBD2. This TCR was sampled from a man aged 40-49 years in good health and CMV-seropositive. The CDR3 DNA is TGTGCCAGCATGTCCGGGACTAGCGTCAATGAGCAGTTCTTC. This codes for CASMSGTSVNEQFF.